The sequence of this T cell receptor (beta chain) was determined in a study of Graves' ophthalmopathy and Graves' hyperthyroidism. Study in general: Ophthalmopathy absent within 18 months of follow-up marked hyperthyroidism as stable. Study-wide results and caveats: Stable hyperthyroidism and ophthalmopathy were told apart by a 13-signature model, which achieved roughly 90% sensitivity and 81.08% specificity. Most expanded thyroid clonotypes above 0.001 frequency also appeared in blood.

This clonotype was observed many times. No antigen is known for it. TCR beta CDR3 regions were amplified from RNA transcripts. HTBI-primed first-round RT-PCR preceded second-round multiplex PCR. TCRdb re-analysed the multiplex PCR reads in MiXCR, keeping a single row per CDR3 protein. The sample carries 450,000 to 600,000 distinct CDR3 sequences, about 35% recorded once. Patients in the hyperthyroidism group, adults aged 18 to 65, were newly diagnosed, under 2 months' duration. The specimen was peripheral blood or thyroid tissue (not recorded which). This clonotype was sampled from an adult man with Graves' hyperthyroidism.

CDR3 nucleotide sequence: TGTGCCAGCAGCGCCAAACAGGGCTTGAACACTGAAGCTTTCTTT. Translating it yields CASSAKQGLNTEAFF. The chain joins TRBV6-5 to TRBJ1-1; possible D gene TRBD1, 6 bases. Germline lookup yields CDR1 MNHEY and CDR2 SVGAGI. V gave up 6 bases and J gave up 0 bases, with 14 bases separating them. The CDR3 covers 15 residues.